This is a list of T cell receptor beta chains from one sample in a study of blood T cell repertoires in COVID-19. Here immunoSEQ multiplex PCR was the method, and the copy in TCRdb shows in-frame clones only, minus some. The sample shows 260,000 or so clones, about four fifths of them seen only once. Sample: peripheral blood. These receptors all come from an elderly woman with COVID-19, enrolled during active disease. Both conserved end residues are part of each CDR3. The D gene is left open where the match is weak. Clone size is not always given. Where it is, it says once, few, many or a class for expanded clones.

size: .; D: .; V: TRBV3-1/TRBV3-2; J: TRBJ1-6; DNA: TGTGCCAGCAGCCCCCATGAGGGAAGCTCACCCCTCCACTTT; CDR3: CASSPHEGSSPLHF
size: .; D: .; V: TRBV20-1; J: TRBJ1-2; DNA: TGCAGTGCTAGTTCCAGCTATGGCTACACCTTC; CDR3: CSASSSYGYTF
size: .; D: TRBD1; V: TRBV7-9; J: TRBJ1-4; DNA: TGTGCCAGCAGCCAAAGGACAGGGGTGCCTAATGAAAAACTGTTTTTT; CDR3: CASSQRTGVPNEKLFF
size: .; D: .; V: TRBV6-6; J: TRBJ1-5; DNA: TGTGCCAGCAGTTACCAACAGGAATATAGCAATCAGCCCCAGCATTTT; CDR3: CASSYQQEYSNQPQHF
size: .; D: TRBD2; V: TRBV28; J: TRBJ2-7; DNA: TGTGCCAGCAGTTTTGGATCCCTAGCGGGCACCTACGAGCAGTACTTC; CDR3: CASSFGSLAGTYEQYF
size: once; D: TRBD2; V: TRBV9; J: TRBJ2-7; DNA: TGTGCCAGCAGCGTGGGGACTAGCGGCGCCGGTTACGAGCAGTACTTC; CDR3: CASSVGTSGAGYEQYF
size: .; D: .; V: TRBV19; J: TRBJ2-7; DNA: TGTGCCAGTAGTATGCGGACCGGGACTTACACCTACGAGCAGTACTTC; CDR3: CASSMRTGTYTYEQYF
size: .; D: .; V: TRBV5-5; J: TRBJ2-2; DNA: TGTGCCAGCAGGCCCCAAACCGGCGGCACCGGGGAGCTGTTTTTT; CDR3: CASRPQTGGTGELFF
size: once; D: TRBD2; V: TRBV29-1; J: TRBJ2-3; DNA: TGCCGCGGGGGCGGCGGCGGGGGGTCTGCAGATACGCAGTATTTT; CDR3: CRGGGGGGSADTQYF
size: .; D: TRBD1; V: TRBV5-4; J: TRBJ1-1; DNA: TGTGCCAGCGCCCAGGGGGCGTTGAACACTGAAGCTTTCTTT; CDR3: CASAQGALNTEAFF
size: .; D: TRBD2; V: TRBV6-5; J: TRBJ2-1; DNA: TGTGCCAGCAGTTTCACGGGAGGCTACTACAATGAGCAGTTCTTC; CDR3: CASSFTGGYYNEQFF
size: .; D: TRBD1; V: TRBV7-2; J: TRBJ2-1; DNA: TGTGCCAGCAGCTCGTCCGGGACAGGGAACTACAATGAGCAGTTCTTC; CDR3: CASSSSGTGNYNEQFF
size: .; D: .; V: TRBV13; J: TRBJ2-5; DNA: TGTGCCAGCACTTCAGGCAGACAAGAGACCCAGTACTTC; CDR3: CASTSGRQETQYF
size: .; D: TRBD1; V: TRBV28; J: TRBJ2-1; DNA: TGTGCCGCCTGGGAGGGGACAGGGGTAAGGGAGCAGTTCTTC; CDR3: CAAWEGTGVREQFF
size: few; D: TRBD2; V: TRBV19; J: TRBJ2-1; DNA: TGTGCCAGTAGGATCAGCGGGAGGTGGGGCAATGAGCAGTTCTTC; CDR3: CASRISGRWGNEQFF
size: .; D: .; V: TRBV6-4; J: TRBJ2-3; DNA: TGTGCCAGCAGTGACAGGGGTGGAGATACGCAGTATTTT; CDR3: CASSDRGGDTQYF
size: once; D: TRBD1; V: TRBV27; J: TRBJ1-2; DNA: TGTGCCAGCAGTTCGGACAGGGGGCCTCGGGGGGGCTACACCTTC; CDR3: CASSSDRGPRGGYTF
size: .; D: .; V: TRBV11-2; J: TRBJ1-1; DNA: TGTGCCAGCAGCCGGGGGATGCAGGGGAGGGCTGAAGCTTTCTTT; CDR3: CASSRGMQGRAEAFF
size: .; D: .; V: TRBV7-4; J: TRBJ1-1; DNA: TGTGCCAGCAGCTTGCTCCGGGGGGAGAACACTGAAGCTTTCTTT; CDR3: CASSLLRGENTEAFF
size: .; D: .; V: TRBV15; J: TRBJ1-3; DNA: TGTGCCACCAGCAGAGAATCGGGGGGAAACACCATATATTTT; CDR3: CATSRESGGNTIYF
size: .; D: .; V: TRBV10-2; J: TRBJ1-1; DNA: TGCGCCAGCAGTGACCAGGGCGGCACTGAAGCTTTCTTT; CDR3: CASSDQGGTEAFF
size: .; D: TRBD1; V: TRBV2; J: TRBJ1-5; DNA: TGTGCCAGCAGTGAACGAGGAAAGGGGGCTAGCAATCAGCCCCAGCATTTT; CDR3: CASSERGKGASNQPQHF
size: .; D: TRBD2; V: TRBV28; J: TRBJ2-6; DNA: TGTGCCAGCAGTGCCGGGGGGTCTGGGGCCAACGTCCTGACTTTC; CDR3: CASSAGGSGANVLTF
size: .; D: .; V: TRBV27; J: TRBJ1-6; DNA: TGTGCCAGCAGTTTACGGGGTTTTCGAAGCTCCTATAATTCACCCCTCCACTTT; CDR3: CASSLRGFRSSYNSPLHF
size: .; D: TRBD1; V: TRBV7-2; J: TRBJ2-1; DNA: TGTGCCAGCAAGGTGACAGGGGGCGCGGCATACGAGCAGTTCTTC; CDR3: CASKVTGGAAYEQFF
size: .; D: .; V: TRBV9; J: TRBJ2-1; DNA: TGTGCCAGCAGCGTAGGAGTTCCGTCGGATGAGCAGTTCTTC; CDR3: CASSVGVPSDEQFF
size: .; D: TRBD2; V: TRBV3-1/TRBV3-2; J: TRBJ2-1; DNA: TGCCCCCCCCGCCCGGGGGGGCGCGGGGGCCAGTACAATGAGCAGTTCTTC; CDR3: CPPRPGGRGGQYNEQFF
size: .; D: .; V: TRBV7-2; J: TRBJ2-3; DNA: TGTGCCAGCAGCACAAGACAGAGCACAGATACGCAGTATTTT; CDR3: CASSTRQSTDTQYF
size: .; D: TRBD1; V: TRBV7-2; J: TRBJ1-5; DNA: TGTGCCAGCAGCCCCCGCAGGGGGTACAATCAGCCCCAGCATTTT; CDR3: CASSPRRGYNQPQHF
size: .; D: .; V: TRBV29-1; J: TRBJ1-1; DNA: TGCAGCGTCGTCCGGAGGGATGACACTGAAGCTTTCTTT; CDR3: CSVVRRDDTEAFF
size: .; D: TRBD2; V: TRBV6-2/TRBV6-3; J: TRBJ2-3; DNA: TGTGCCAGCAGTTACACTAGCGGTGGCACAGATACGCAGTATTTT; CDR3: CASSYTSGGTDTQYF
size: once; D: TRBD2; V: TRBV14; J: TRBJ2-1; DNA: TGTGCCAGCAGCCAAGACCGGACTAGCGGTTACAATGAGCAGTTCTTC; CDR3: CASSQDRTSGYNEQFF
size: .; D: .; V: TRBV4-1; J: TRBJ2-5; DNA: TGCGCCAGCAGCCAGTCCAACAGGGAGAGGGAGACCCAGTACTTC; CDR3: CASSQSNRERETQYF
size: few; D: TRBD2; V: TRBV5-1; J: TRBJ2-5; DNA: TGCGCCAGCAGCTTGGAGGTAGCGGGGGCTTCGGGGCTCCATAGTCGAGAGACCCAGTACTTC; CDR3: CASSLEVAGASGLHSRETQYF
size: .; D: .; V: TRBV5-1; J: TRBJ2-7; DNA: TGCGCCAGCAGCTTGGTTCAGGGGAGTAGGTACGAGCAGTACTTC; CDR3: CASSLVQGSRYEQYF
size: .; D: .; V: TRBV12-5; J: TRBJ2-5; DNA: TGTGCTAGTGGTCCCGGGGAGGAGACCCAGTACTTC; CDR3: CASGPGEETQYF
size: once; D: TRBD1; V: TRBV20-1; J: TRBJ2-1; DNA: TGCAGTGCTAGCAGGGGGCATGAGCAGTTCTTC; CDR3: CSASRGHEQFF